Listed here are 10 T cell receptor beta chains from one sample, sequenced in a study of memory CD4+ T cells and cytomegalovirus serostatus. Single viable CD3+CD4+CD8-CD45RO+ cells were sorted as the memory CD4+ T cells. This table comes from immunoSEQ multiplex PCR, and its TCRdb copy is limited to in-frame clones, with some not included. The data show under 55,000 clones, approximately 80% seen once. The source material was memory CD4+ T cells from blood. These receptors all come from an adult in good health and CMV-seropositive.

This clone was detected once. The V call is TRBV6-5, the J call TRBJ2-7; 11 positions match TRBD1. From germline, CDR1 is MNHEY and CDR2 SVGAGI. Trimming removed 2 bases from V and 0 bases from J; junction bases left unmatched: 3. The CDR3 length is 16 residues. The CDR3 sequence: CASSYGGTGGSYEQYF. The CDR3 DNA sequence: TGTGCCAGCAGTTACGGCGGGACAGGGGGCTCCTACGAGCAGTACTTC.

The chain couples TRBV21-1 to TRBJ2-7; the table's D call, TRBD1, was not checked against the DNA. TRBV21-1 constitutes a pseudogene. This CDR3 is 15 amino acids long. The DNA of the CDR3 is TGTGCCAGCAACCTCCCCCAGTCAAATTCCTACGAGCAGTACTTC. This sequence encodes CASNLPQSNSYEQYF.

The CDR3 nucleotides are TGCGCCAGCAGCTTGGGTCAGGGGGCCGGGAACACTGAAGCTTTCTTT. Protein product: CASSLGQGAGNTEAFF. V gene TRBV5-1 combines with J gene TRBJ1-1, with TRBD1 identical over 8 bases. Germline trimming cut 0 bases from V and 1 base from J; bases unmatched to any gene: 5. The length of the CDR3 is 16 residues. The germline gives CDR1 SGHRS, CDR2 YFSETQ.

The chain has TRBV11-2 and TRBJ2-7; D uncertain. The length of the CDR3 is 13 residues. Trimming removed 1 base at V and 0 bases at J, with 4 bases between. CDR1 is SGHAT and CDR2 is FQNNGV in the germline V gene. The CDR3 nucleotides are TGTGCCAGCAGCTTAGTAGACTCCTACGAGCAGTACTTC. Residues: CASSLVDSYEQYF.

The CDR3 DNA follows: TGTGCCAGCAGCTTAGTTATAGCAAGGGGTGAGCAGTTCTTC. It specifies CASSLVIARGEQFF. The chain combines TRBV11-2 with TRBJ2-1; possible D gene TRBD1, 5 bases. CDR3 length: 14 amino acids. Per germline, CDR1 SGHAT and CDR2 FQNNGV. Between the trimmed V and J ends, which lost 1 base and 9 bases, there was a span of 13 bases.

This clone was counted only a few times. The chain is built from TRBV19 and TRBJ1-5, with no clear D. Germline V gene data show CDR1 as LNHDA and CDR2 as SQIVND (reference sequence). The CDR3 runs to 12 residues. Trimming pared 5 bases from V and 7 bases from J, leaving 9 bases between. The CDR3 nucleotides read TGTGCCAGTAGTCTCCTCCGACAGCCCCAGCATTTT. Its translation is CASSLLRQPQHF.

The V gene is TRBV28, the J gene TRBJ1-1; 8 bases are a match to TRBD1. V trimming: 6 bases; J trimming: 11 bases; junction bases outside the gene matches: 11. CDR3 length: 13 amino acids. Germline values: CDR1 MDHEN, CDR2 SYDVKM. The CDR3 DNA is TGTGCCAGCAGGCCAGGACAGGGCCAACGGGCTTTCTTT. This gives the protein CASRPGQGQRAFF. Complete variable domain (other parts from reference TRBV28 and TRBJ1-1): DVKVTQSSRYLVKRTGEKVFLECVQDMDHENMFWYRQDPGLGLRLIYFSYDVKMKEKGDIPEGYSVSREKKERFSLILESASTNQTSMYLCASRPGQGQRAFFGQGTRLTVV.

This clone was picked up one time. The CDR3 sequence: CASMLRGSGNTIYF. CDR3 DNA: TGTGCCAGTATGTTACGGGGCTCTGGAAACACCATATATTTT. This chain uses TRBV19 with TRBJ1-3, with unresolved D. Between the trimmed V and J ends, which lost 7 bases and 0 bases, there was a span of 10 bases. Germline CDR1 reads LNHDA; CDR2 reads SQIVND (reference sequence). The CDR3 is made up of 14 amino acids.

A few counts support this clone. This chain uses TRBV19 with TRBJ2-2; 9 bases map to TRBD1. The CDR3 totals 15 residues. The J segment lost 1 base and the V segment lost 7 bases, leaving 4 bases of the junction unmatched. In germline, CDR1 is LNHDA, CDR2 SQIVND (reference sequence). The CDR3 here is CASKRTGENTGELFF. DNA of the CDR3: TGTGCCAGTAAAAGGACAGGGGAGAACACCGGGGAGCTGTTTTTT.

The chain joins TRBV30 to TRBJ1-5, with D possibly matching TRBD1 (5 bases). The CDR3 runs to 14 residues. The germline V and J ends were trimmed by 0 bases and 11 bases, with 17 bases remaining between them. Germline values: CDR1 GTSNPN, CDR2 SVGIG (reference sequence). CDR3 loop: CAWSVSAPLGAQHF. CDR3 nucleotides: TGTGCCTGGAGTGTTTCGGCCCCCCTAGGGGCCCAGCATTTT.